These T cell receptor beta chains were read from a single sample in a study of shared clonotypes between healthy human individuals. Assay: immunoSEQ multiplex PCR; the TCRdb copy retains only in-frame clones and omits some. The sample carries 2 million to 2.5 million clones, approximately 94% recorded once. Sequencing was performed on naive CD8+ T cells sorted from blood. The receptor source for this set is a man between 18 and 35 years old in good health. The CDR3 runs from the conserved cysteine through the conserved F or W. Fields, in order: CDR3 length, clone size, J gene, D gene, V gene, CDR3 protein, CDR3 DNA. The D gene is left open where the match is weak. The size of a clone is reported for some rows only, either as once, few or many, or as a class for expanded clones.

16 . TRBJ2-3 TRBD2 TRBV6-5 CASSYDGGGGKDAQYF TGTGCCAGCAGTTACGATGGCGGGGGGGGTAAAGATGCGCAGTATTTT
14 . TRBJ2-1 TRBD2 TRBV11-2 CASTRSGGLNEQFF TGTGCCAGCACCCGTAGCGGGGGGTTAAATGAGCAGTTCTTC
13 . TRBJ2-3 . TRBV27 CASSSLIPDTQYF TGTGCCAGCAGTTCCCTCATTCCAGATACGCAGTATTTT
18 . TRBJ2-7 TRBD1 TRBV4-1 CASSQEPGQVFSSYEQYF TGCGCCAGCAGCCAAGAGCCGGGACAGGTATTTAGCTCCTACGAGCAGTACTTC
16 . TRBJ2-2 . TRBV6-5 CASSYLRWTGTGELFF TGTGCCAGCAGTTACCTCCGGTGGACGGGCACCGGGGAGCTGTTTTTT
17 . TRBJ2-7 TRBD2 TRBV27 CASSPQGVAGVSYEQYF TGTGCCAGCAGTCCCCAAGGAGTAGCGGGAGTTTCCTACGAGCAGTACTTC
14 . TRBJ1-1 . TRBV15 CATRTGHLNTEAFF TGTGCCACTAGGACGGGGCACTTGAACACTGAAGCTTTCTTT
16 once TRBJ1-6 . TRBV21-1 CASSRRVEHDNSPLHF TGTGCCAGCAGCAGACGCGTGGAGCACGATAATTCACCCCTCCACTTT
15 once TRBJ2-2 . TRBV2 CASSAGTTNTGELFF TGTGCCAGCAGTGCCGGGACGACGAACACCGGGGAGCTGTTTTTT
19 . TRBJ1-5 . TRBV19 CASSIDPRNMDGRNQPQHF TGTGCCAGTAGTATAGATCCCCGTAATATGGACGGTCGAAATCAGCCCCAGCATTTT
13 . TRBJ2-4 TRBD1 TRBV5-1 CARQGLAKNIQYF TGCGCCAGACAGGGGCTAGCCAAAAACATTCAGTACTTC
15 once TRBJ2-1 TRBD2 TRBV7-9 CASSQGGLAGVGQFF TGTGCCAGCAGCCAAGGGGGACTAGCGGGAGTTGGGCAGTTCTTC
15 . TRBJ1-5 TRBD1 TRBV5-6 CASSLGTGGNQPQHF TGTGCCAGCAGCTTGGGGACAGGGGGCAATCAGCCCCAGCATTTT
15 . TRBJ2-5 TRBD2 TRBV7-9 CASSLFTSGRETQYF TGTGCCAGCAGCTTATTCACTAGCGGGAGAGAGACCCAGTACTTC
15 . TRBJ2-7 . TRBV4-3 CASSREDTSSYEQYF TGCGCCAGCAGCCGAGAGGACACGAGCTCCTACGAGCAGTACTTC
12 . TRBJ2-1 . TRBV5-1 CASSFGGNEQFF TGCGCCAGCAGCTTTGGGGGAAATGAGCAGTTCTTC
14 . TRBJ2-7 TRBD1 TRBV11-1 CASSSWDSRYEQYF TGTGCCAGCAGCTCCTGGGACAGCCGGTACGAGCAGTACTTC
16 . TRBJ2-7 . TRBV28 CASSLSLRGVSYEQYF TGTGCCAGCAGTTTATCCCTGAGAGGGGTCTCCTACGAGCAGTACTTC
16 . TRBJ2-7 . TRBV6-1 CASSEALGELIYEQYF TGTGCCAGCAGTGAAGCGTTAGGAGAGCTTATCTACGAGCAGTACTTC
13 . TRBJ1-2 . TRBV14 CASSQPLSYGYTF TGTGCCAGCAGCCAGCCTCTCAGCTATGGCTACACCTTC